This is a list of T cell receptor beta chains from one sample in a study of OX40 agonist ivuxolimab in advanced cancers. Here immunoSEQ multiplex PCR was the method, and the copy in TCRdb shows in-frame clones only, minus some. In the table there are 15,000 to 20,000 clones, over 70% of which are singletons. This specimen consisted of CD4+ or CD8+ T cells sorted from blood, obtained in a trial of the OX40 agonist ivuxolimab. The receptors here all came from an adult with an advanced solid tumor such as melanoma, head and neck, liver or kidney cancer. CDR3s include the opening cysteine and the closing phenylalanine or tryptophan. A D gene is named only where the DNA matches it firmly. Clone size, where shown, is once, few, many, or a class for clones that have expanded.

V,size,J,D,DNA,CDR3
TRBV18,NA,TRBJ2-7,NA,TGTGCCAGCTCAGACAGTTCTTCCTACGAGCAGTACTTC,CASSDSSSYEQYF
TRBV6-5,NA,TRBJ1-1,NA,TGTGCCAGCAGCGAACTCGGATTCAGAGTCGCGGCTTTCTTT,CASSELGFRVAAFF
TRBV7-9,NA,TRBJ2-3,NA,TGTGCCAGCAGCTTAATGGATAGCACAGATACGCAGTATTTT,CASSLMDSTDTQYF
TRBV11-1,NA,TRBJ1-2,NA,TGTGCCAGCAGCCAAGGACAAAGCTATGGCTACACCTTC,CASSQGQSYGYTF
TRBV7-9,few,TRBJ2-3,NA,TGTGCCAGCAGGCCCATAGCGACTAGCACAGATACGCAGTATTTT,CASRPIATSTDTQYF
TRBV19,NA,TRBJ2-7,NA,TGTGCCAGTAGTATAGAGGCAGGGAGGTACGAGCAGTACTTC,CASSIEAGRYEQYF
TRBV6-4,NA,TRBJ1-6,NA,TGTGCCAGCAGTGAACAGGAGGCCAATTCACCCCTCCACTTT,CASSEQEANSPLHF
TRBV18,NA,TRBJ2-6,NA,TGTGCCAGCTCACCGGCCAGGAGTGAGCCTGGGGCCAACGTCCTGACTTTC,CASSPARSEPGANVLTF
TRBV9,NA,TRBJ2-3,NA,TGTGCCAGCAGCGTAGGTCCCGGCACAGATACGCAGTATTTT,CASSVGPGTDTQYF
TRBV28,NA,TRBJ2-5,NA,TGTGCCAGCAGTCCGGGGACGGACAAAGAGACCCAGTACTTC,CASSPGTDKETQYF
TRBV7-2,NA,TRBJ1-2,NA,TGTGCCAGCAGCTTAGGGCTTCAGCTAGATGGCTACACCTTC,CASSLGLQLDGYTF
TRBV4-2,once,TRBJ1-3,NA,TGTGCCAGCAGCGACTCTGGAAACACCATATATTTT,CASSDSGNTIYF
TRBV28,NA,TRBJ2-1,TRBD2,TGTGCCAGCAGTCCATGGGGACTAATCTACAATGAGCAGTTCTTC,CASSPWGLIYNEQFF
TRBV13,few,TRBJ2-7,NA,TGTGCCAGCAGCTTGCAGACAGCCCAACCGTACTTC,CASSLQTAQPYF
TRBV7-8,NA,TRBJ2-3,NA,TGTGCCAGCAGCTTTTGGACAGATACGCAGTATTTT,CASSFWTDTQYF
TRBV28,few,TRBJ1-1,TRBD1,TGTGCCAGCAGTTCCCGGGGACAGGGTTTCACTGAAGCTTTCTTT,CASSSRGQGFTEAFF
TRBV25-1,NA,TRBJ2-7,NA,TGTGCCAGCAGTTTTCGGGCCGCTAATAACGAGCAGTACTTC,CASSFRAANNEQYF
TRBV5-5,NA,TRBJ1-1,NA,TGTGCCAGCAGTCACGAGGCGAACACTGAAGCTTTCTTT,CASSHEANTEAFF
TRBV5-1,NA,TRBJ1-2,NA,TGCGCCAGCAGCTTGGATCGGCAGGCCAATGGCTACACCTTC,CASSLDRQANGYTF
TRBV6-5,NA,TRBJ2-7,TRBD1,TGTGCCAGCAGTTATACAGGGGGCCTCCTCGACGAGCAGTACTTC,CASSYTGGLLDEQYF
TRBV13,few,TRBJ2-5,NA,TGTGCCAGCATAACAAGGGGCCGAGAGACCCAGTACTTC,CASITRGRETQYF
TRBV7-9,NA,TRBJ2-7,NA,TGTGCCAGCAGCTTAATGATCGGGGGCGAGCAGTACTTC,CASSLMIGGEQYF
TRBV7-2,NA,TRBJ2-7,TRBD2,TGTGCCAGCAGCTTAGAGGCCCTAGCGGGGGAAGAGCAGTACTTC,CASSLEALAGEEQYF
TRBV5-1,NA,TRBJ2-7,TRBD2,TGCGCCAGCAGCTTGGCGGTGCGGACTAGCGGCTCCTACGAGCAGTACTTC,CASSLAVRTSGSYEQYF
TRBV11-2,NA,TRBJ2-1,TRBD2,TGTGCCAGCAGCGAGCTAGCGGGGGCAATAAATGAGCAGTTCTTC,CASSELAGAINEQFF
TRBV7-9,NA,TRBJ1-1,TRBD1,TGTGCCAGCAGCTTGGGCCAGGGGGCAAGCACTGAAGCTTTCTTT,CASSLGQGASTEAFF
TRBV5-4,NA,TRBJ2-7,NA,TGTGCCAGCAGCGGGGTGGGAGGCCCCGGGGGCGAGCAGTACTTC,CASSGVGGPGGEQYF
TRBV27,NA,TRBJ2-1,NA,TGTGCCAGCAGTCAACGGGGTGGTGGAAATGAGCAGTTCTTC,CASSQRGGGNEQFF
TRBV11-2,NA,TRBJ2-5,NA,TGTGCCAGCAGCTTCGCAGGAGGTACGGAGACCCAGTACTTC,CASSFAGGTETQYF
TRBV7-2,NA,TRBJ1-2,TRBD1,TGTGCCAGCAGCCCTAGGGGGCCGAATCCTAAGGAGGGCTACACCTTC,CASSPRGPNPKEGYTF
TRBV5-6,few,TRBJ1-1,NA,TGTGCCAGCAGCTTGCTACAGACGAACACTGAAGCTTTCTTT,CASSLLQTNTEAFF
TRBV19,once,TRBJ1-5,TRBD1,TGTGCCAGTAGTTCGGGACAGGGGATAGCAAGCAATCAGCCCCAGCATTTT,CASSSGQGIASNQPQHF
TRBV27,NA,TRBJ2-2,NA,TGTGCCAGCAGTTTATCCGGGTTGATCGGGGAGCTGTTTTTT,CASSLSGLIGELFF
TRBV5-1,once,TRBJ2-7,NA,TGCGCCAGCAGCTCGGGACTTGAGCAGTACTTC,CASSSGLEQYF
TRBV28,many,TRBJ1-1,NA,TGTGCCAGCAGTAATAGCCCTGGAGCTTTCTTT,CASSNSPGAFF
TRBV5-1,NA,TRBJ2-7,TRBD1,TGCGCCAGCAGCTCCGGGACAGGAGACTACGAGCAGTACTTC,CASSSGTGDYEQYF
TRBV5-1,NA,TRBJ2-3,TRBD2,TGCGCCAGCAGCTACCTAGCGGCATATAGCACAGATACGCAGTATTTT,CASSYLAAYSTDTQYF
TRBV4-3,few,TRBJ1-3,NA,TGCGCCAGCAGCCAAGATGGCACTGCCTCTGGAAACACCATATATTTT,CASSQDGTASGNTIYF
TRBV7-2,NA,TRBJ2-3,TRBD2,TGTGCCAGCAGCTCGGGGCTAGCGGGCCTAGATACGCAGTATTTT,CASSSGLAGLDTQYF
TRBV5-3,NA,TRBJ2-7,NA,TGTGCCAGCAGCCTCAAGGGCCATTACGAGCAGTACTTC,CASSLKGHYEQYF
TRBV9,NA,TRBJ1-2,NA,TGTGCCAGCAGCGTAGGTGGAGGGACCTATGGCTACACCTTC,CASSVGGGTYGYTF
TRBV6-5,NA,TRBJ1-1,NA,TGTGCCAGCAGTTACAGGACCGGGGGGAACACTGAAGCTTTCTTT,CASSYRTGGNTEAFF
TRBV6-1,few,TRBJ1-1,NA,TGTGCCAGCAGTCCGGGCAACACTGAAGCTTTCTTT,CASSPGNTEAFF
TRBV11-2,NA,TRBJ2-7,NA,TGTGCCAGCAGGTCGACAGTGACTTCCTACGAGCAGTACTTC,CASRSTVTSYEQYF
TRBV7-9,few,TRBJ1-5,NA,TGTGCCAGCAGCTTAGCGCAGGGCAATCAGCCCCAGCATTTT,CASSLAQGNQPQHF
TRBV28,few,TRBJ1-2,NA,TGTGCCAGCAGTTTATCCCCAGGGTCCTATGGCTACACCTTC,CASSLSPGSYGYTF
TRBV29-1,NA,TRBJ1-2,NA,TGCAGCGTTGTACAGGGCTATGGCTACACCTTC,CSVVQGYGYTF
TRBV19,NA,TRBJ1-1,NA,TGTGCCAGTAGTTCAGGACGGGAGAACACTGAAGCTTTCTTT,CASSSGRENTEAFF
TRBV19,NA,TRBJ2-1,NA,TGTGCCAGTAGCAGACTACCCAATGAGCAGTTCTTC,CASSRLPNEQFF
TRBV5-1,large,TRBJ1-3,NA,TGCGCCAGCAGCTCGGACAGCCAGAGCTCTGGAAACACCATATATTTT,CASSSDSQSSGNTIYF
TRBV2,NA,TRBJ1-1,NA,TGTGCCAGCATGTGGGTGAAAGTTGAAGCTTTCTTT,CASMWVKVEAFF
TRBV9,NA,TRBJ2-7,TRBD1,TGTGCCAGCAGCGTGGGACAGGGGACGGGCGAGCAGTACTTC,CASSVGQGTGEQYF
TRBV28,NA,TRBJ1-3,NA,TGTGCCAGCAGCCTATACCCTGGAAACACCATATATTTT,CASSLYPGNTIYF
TRBV27,once,TRBJ2-1,NA,TGTGCCAGCAGTCTGATTAGTGGTGAGCAGTTCTTC,CASSLISGEQFF
TRBV11-2,once,TRBJ2-3,NA,TGTGCCAGCAGCTTATTGGGTGACACAGATACGCAGTATTTT,CASSLLGDTDTQYF
TRBV7-9,NA,TRBJ2-1,TRBD1,TGTGCCAGCAGCTTTGTCCCCAGGGGGCTTGAGCAGTTCTTC,CASSFVPRGLEQFF
TRBV28,NA,TRBJ1-5,TRBD1,TGTGCCAGCAGTAGGACAGGGGGAGGGAATCAGCCCCAGCATTTT,CASSRTGGGNQPQHF
TRBV5-1,NA,TRBJ1-1,TRBD1,TGCGCCAGCAGCTTGGTGACAGGGGCGAACACTGAAGCTTTCTTT,CASSLVTGANTEAFF